What follows are 22 T cell receptor beta chains derived from one specimen sequenced in a study of shared clonotypes between healthy human individuals. Generated by immunoSEQ multiplex PCR, the TCRdb table keeps only in-frame clones and is missing some. Counted here are about 990,000 clones, roughly 74% occurring once; the ten biggest clones make up 0.5% to 0.65%. The sequencing input was memory CD4+ T cells from PBMCs. The subset denotes: CD45RA-negative fraction. These receptors were obtained from a man in his late teens or twenties in good health. Some clones in this sample may be carry-over from other donors' samples.

This chain connects TRBV7-2 to TRBJ2-7, with D possibly being TRBD1 (6 bases). The CDR3 has 15 residues. Germline values: CDR1 SGHTA, CDR2 FQGNSA. Trimming removed 1 base at V and 6 bases at J, with 16 bases between. Here the CDR3 DNA reads TGTGCCAGCAGCTTAGGCCCCGTACAGGGTTCCGAGCAGTACTTC. It encodes CASSLGPVQGSEQYF. The full variable domain, with the rest looked up from reference TRBV7-2 and TRBJ2-7, is GAGVSQSPSNKVTEKGKDVELRCDPISGHTALYWYRQSLGQGLEFLIYFQGNSAPDKSGLPSDRFSAERTGGSVSTLTIQRTQQEDSAVYLCASSLGPVQGSEQYFGPGTRLTVT.

This clone was counted a few times. The chain recombines TRBV30 with TRBJ1-2, with D unclear. Germline CDR1 and CDR2: GTSNPN and SVGIG (reference sequence). Trimming took 1 base from V and 4 from J, leaving 13 bases between them. This CDR3 has 14 residues. The CDR3 loop is CAWSGTNNVYGYTF. CDR3 sequence (DNA): TGTGCCTGGAGTGGGACTAATAATGTCTATGGCTACACCTTC.

The chain has TRBV28 and TRBJ2-6; the D call may be TRBD1 or TRBD2 (5 bases each). This CDR3 is built from 18 residues. V was cut by 5 bases and J by 0 bases, with 17 bases left in between. Germline CDR1 and CDR2: MDHEN and SYDVKM. CDR3 nucleotide sequence: TGTGCCAGCAGTCCTGCCGGGGCAGGAAGCTCTGGGGCCAACGTCCTGACTTTC. Its protein is CASSPAGAGSSGANVLTF.

The rearrangement joins TRBV6-5 to TRBJ2-1, with 12 bases that match TRBD1. V gave up 4 bases and J gave up 12 bases; unmatched junction bases: 4. Per germline, CDR1 MNHEY and CDR2 SVGAGI. The CDR3 is 13 residues long. CDR3 sequence reads: CASSSGTGGLQFF. The CDR3 nucleotides are TGTGCCAGCAGTTCTGGGACAGGGGGCTTGCAGTTCTTC.

This sequence joins TRBV6-5 and TRBJ1-1; unclear D gene. V was cut by 11 bases and J by 3 bases, with 10 bases left in between. This CDR3 contains 11 residues. Germline CDR1 reads MNHEY; CDR2 reads SVGAGI. CDR3 region: CASTGHTEAFF. The CDR3 DNA sequence: TGTGCCTCAACCGGTCACACTGAAGCTTTCTTT.

The rearrangement links TRBV28 to TRBJ2-5, with 7 bases lining up with TRBD1. The CDR3 contains 13 residues. Germline V gene sequence: CDR1 MDHEN, CDR2 SYDVKM. V lost 4 bases, J lost 5 bases, and 4 bases stayed unmatched. Here the CDR3 reads CASSYRQGETQYF. The DNA for the CDR3 is TGTGCCAGCAGTTATCGACAGGGCGAGACCCAGTACTTC.

The genes are TRBV6-5 and TRBJ1-2; 10 bases align to TRBD1. Germline V gives CDR1 MNHEY, CDR2 SVGAGI. V trimming: 5 bases; J trimming: 8 bases; junction bases outside the gene matches: 5. The CDR3 length is 13 residues. In nucleotides, the CDR3 is TGTGCCAGCAGTGGGGGACAGGGGACCGGCTACACCTTC. As protein: CASSGGQGTGYTF.

This chain joins TRBV7-2 and TRBJ2-3, with 10 bases fitting TRBD1. Looked up from germline, CDR1 is SGHTA and CDR2 is FQGNSA. The CDR3 is made up of 17 amino acids. V shed 1 base, J shed 0 bases, and the junction held 4 bases outside the gene matches. Here the CDR3 reads CASSLVGTGASTDTQYF. The CDR3 DNA reads TGTGCCAGCAGCTTAGTCGGGACAGGGGCGAGCACAGATACGCAGTATTTT.

The gene calls are TRBV19 and TRBJ1-5; 7 positions match TRBD1. The V segment lost 5 bases and the J segment 5 bases; nucleotides outside the gene matches: 3. This CDR3 comprises 13 residues. Looked up from germline, CDR1 is LNHDA and CDR2 is SQIVND (reference sequence). The chain's CDR3 is CASSPTGDQPQHF. In DNA, the CDR3 is TGTGCCAGTAGTCCCACAGGGGATCAGCCCCAGCATTTT.

A note on this clone: This likely traces to a read error, being one base from a far larger clone. This specimen includes other DNA sequences encoding the same CDR3. The rearrangement links TRBV5-4 to TRBJ2-3, with 13 positions matching TRBD2. The length of the CDR3 is 16 residues. Germline values: CDR1 SGHNT, CDR2 YYREEE (reference sequence). The CDR3 protein is CASSTGLAGVTDTQYF. Written as DNA, the CDR3 is TGTGCCAGCAGCACCGGACTAGCGGGAGTCACAGATACGCAGTACTTT.

V and J are TRBV5-1 and TRBJ2-3, with 11 bases identical to TRBD2. CDR3 size: 20 residues. The V segment lost 4 bases and the J segment 5 bases; nucleotides outside the gene matches: 21. CDR1 and CDR2 from the germline V gene are SGHRS and YFSETQ. The CDR3 DNA follows: TGCGCCAGCAGCCCGTGGGTGGTGGGGCTAGCGGGAGGCCCCAGAGATACGCAGTATTTT. Residues: CASSPWVVGLAGGPRDTQYF.

A word on this clone: A read error is possible here, since a much larger clone lies one base away. J is TRBJ2-5 and V is TRBV6-5; D might be TRBD2 (6 bases). The CDR3 has 13 amino acids. The germline gives CDR1 MNHEY, CDR2 SVGAGI. Trimming removed 4 bases from V and 2 bases from J, with 8 bases in between. CDR3 sequence: CASSWGLQETQYF. CDR3 coding DNA: TGTGCCAGCAGTTGGGGACTGCAAGAGACCCAGTACTTC.

CDR3 in amino acids: CAGGLLPGETQYF. The CDR3 bases are TGTGCCGGAGGACTTCTCCCAGGAGAGACCCAGTACTTC. This chain connects TRBV6-1 to TRBJ2-5; tentative D call: TRBD2 (5 bases). Germline CDR1 reads MNHNS; CDR2 reads SASEGT. The CDR3 has 13 residues. V lost 11 bases and J lost 4, with 17 bases in between.

The rearrangement links TRBV5-1 to TRBJ2-7; perhaps TRBD1 as D (6 bases). The V end was cut by 4 bases, the J end by 3 bases, with 17 bases between. CDR1 is SGHRS, CDR2 YFSETQ, per germline. This CDR3 has 15 residues. The CDR3 nucleotides read TGCGCCAGCAGCCCGCGTGGGACACAGCACTACGAGCAGTACTTC. Translation gives CASSPRGTQHYEQYF.

The rearrangement uses TRBV4-1 and TRBJ2-4, with TRBD2 matching 15 bases. Trimming removed 5 bases from V and 7 bases from J; junction bases left unmatched: 6. Germline values: CDR1 MGHRA, CDR2 YSYEKL. This CDR3 has 16 residues. The DNA of the CDR3 is TGCGCCAGCAGCGGACTAGCGGGAGGGCTAGGGAACATTCAGTACTTC. Protein product: CASSGLAGGLGNIQYF.

The table lists this clone with a count of one. The chain carries TRBV27 and TRBJ2-5; D tentatively reads TRBD1 or TRBD2 (6 bases each). CDR1 and CDR2 from the germline V gene are MNHEY and SMNVEV (reference sequence). The CDR3 covers 12 residues. V was shortened by 2 bases and J by 6 bases, with 7 bases between the two germline ends. This CDR3 reads CASSLGGQTQYF. DNA for the CDR3: TGTGCCAGCAGTTTAGGGGGGCAGACCCAGTACTTC.

V and J are TRBV12-2 and TRBJ1-1; TRBD1, the table's D call, lacks a check against the DNA. TRBV12-2 counts as a pseudogene. CDR3 length: 14 residues. The CDR3 sequence is CASRSGQGRAEAFF. The CDR3, as DNA: TGTGCAAGTCGCTCGGGGCAGGGGCGGGCTGAAGCTTTCTTT.

The table lists this clone with a count of one. The chain uses TRBV29-1 and TRBJ2-1; D might be TRBD2 (6 bases). The V end lost 7 bases, the J end lost 4 bases, and 14 bases lay between the germline ends. Germline lookup yields CDR1 SQVTM and CDR2 ANQGSEA. The CDR3 loop spans 13 amino acids. CDR3 sequence (DNA): TGCAGCGCAGGCGGGACTCTTTACAATGAGCAGTTCTTC. The encoded protein is CSAGGTLYNEQFF.

This chain uses TRBV5-1 with TRBJ2-7, with TRBD1 identical over 8 bases. The CDR3 is made up of 17 amino acids. V was clipped by 4 bases and J by 1 base; unmatched bases: 13. Germline loops: CDR1 SGHRS, CDR2 YFSETQ. The CDR3 protein is CASSLLASGGKSYEQYF. CDR3 DNA: TGCGCCAGCAGCCTCCTCGCCTCAGGGGGCAAATCCTACGAGCAGTACTTC. The whole variable domain, remainder taken from reference TRBV5-1 and TRBJ2-7, is KAGVTQTPRYLIKTRGQQVTLSCSPISGHRSVSWYQQTPGQGLQFLFEYFSETQRNKGNFPGRFSGRQFSNSRSEMNVSTLELGDSALYLCASSLLASGGKSYEQYFGPGTRLTVT.

CDR3 DNA: TGCGCCAGCAGCCAGACCCTCGGCGCGGGGGGAGGGGAGCTGTTTTTT. This translates into CASSQTLGAGGGELFF. The chain employs TRBV4-3 and TRBJ2-2; 8 nucleotides line up with TRBD2. Germline loops: CDR1 LGHNA, CDR2 YSLEER. J lost 8 bases, V lost 3 bases, and 11 bases had no gene match. The CDR3 covers 16 residues.

The rearrangement links TRBV28 to TRBJ1-2, with D uncertain. Germline-derived CDR1 and CDR2 are MDHEN and SYDVKM. V lost 10 bases to trimming and J lost 5 bases, with 26 bases between them. The CDR3 is 16 amino acids. In DNA, the CDR3 is TGTGCCACCGATCTGCCGGGTAGCGGGTTATGGTATGGCTACACCTTC. This translates into CATDLPGSGLWYGYTF.

The chain employs TRBV11-2 and TRBJ2-5, with 8 bases that match TRBD2. Trimming removed 5 bases from V and 5 bases from J; junction bases left unmatched: 13. The CDR3 is 16 residues long. Germline CDR1 reads SGHAT; CDR2 reads FQNNGV. For the CDR3, the DNA is TGTGCCAGCAGCACACCCTTGACTAGCGCAAGGGAGACCCAGTACTTC. It specifies CASSTPLTSARETQYF. Complete variable domain (other parts from reference TRBV11-2 and TRBJ2-5): EAGVAQSPRYKIIEKRQSVAFWCNPISGHATLYWYQQILGQGPKLLIQFQNNGVVDDSQLPKDRFSAERLKGVDSTLKIQPAKLEDSAVYLCASSTPLTSARETQYFGPGTRLLVL.